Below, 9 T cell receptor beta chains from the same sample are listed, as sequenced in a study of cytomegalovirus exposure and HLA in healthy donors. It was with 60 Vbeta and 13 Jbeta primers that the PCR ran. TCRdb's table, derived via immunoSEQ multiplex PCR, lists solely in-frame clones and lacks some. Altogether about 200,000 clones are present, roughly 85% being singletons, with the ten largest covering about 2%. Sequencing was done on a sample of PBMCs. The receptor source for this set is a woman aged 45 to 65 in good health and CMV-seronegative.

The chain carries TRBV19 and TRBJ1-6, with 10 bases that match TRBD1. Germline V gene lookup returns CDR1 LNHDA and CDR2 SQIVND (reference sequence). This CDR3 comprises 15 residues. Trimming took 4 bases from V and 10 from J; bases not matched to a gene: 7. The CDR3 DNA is TGTGCCAGTAGTAGACGACAGGGGGCGGAATCACCCCTCCACTTT. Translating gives CASSRRQGAESPLHF.

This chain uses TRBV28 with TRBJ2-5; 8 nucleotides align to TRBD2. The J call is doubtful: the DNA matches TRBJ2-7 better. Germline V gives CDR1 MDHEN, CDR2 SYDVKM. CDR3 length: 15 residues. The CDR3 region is CASRLERGPSYEQYF. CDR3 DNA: TGTGCCAGCAGGTTAGAGCGGGGGCCTTCCTACGAGCAGTACTTC.

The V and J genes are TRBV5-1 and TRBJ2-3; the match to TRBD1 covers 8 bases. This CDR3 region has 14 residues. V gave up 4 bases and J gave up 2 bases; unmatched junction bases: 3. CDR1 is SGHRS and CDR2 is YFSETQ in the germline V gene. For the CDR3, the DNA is TGCGCCAGCAGCCGGACAGGGTTCACAGATACGCAGTATTTT. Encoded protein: CASSRTGFTDTQYF.

The CDR3: CASSHRVLGSPLHF. Written as DNA, the CDR3 is TGTGCCAGCAGCCACAGGGTTTTGGGCTCACCCCTCCACTTT. The chain couples TRBV28 to TRBJ1-6; a weak D match, TRBD1 (6 bases). This CDR3 contains 14 residues. Trimming left V 6 bases short and J 10 bases short, with 16 bases between. The germline V gene encodes CDR1 MDHEN and CDR2 SYDVKM.

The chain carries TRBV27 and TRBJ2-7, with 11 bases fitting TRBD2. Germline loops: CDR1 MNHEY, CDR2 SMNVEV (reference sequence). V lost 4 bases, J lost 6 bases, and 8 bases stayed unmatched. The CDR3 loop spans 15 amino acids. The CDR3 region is CASSSYSGRAVEQYF. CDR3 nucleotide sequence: TGTGCCAGCAGTTCCTATAGCGGGAGGGCCGTCGAGCAGTACTTC.

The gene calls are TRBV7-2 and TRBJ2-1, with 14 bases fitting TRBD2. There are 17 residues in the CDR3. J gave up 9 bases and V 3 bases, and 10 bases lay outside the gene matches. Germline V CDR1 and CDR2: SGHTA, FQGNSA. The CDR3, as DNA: TGTGCCAGCAGCTTTTTCGGACTAGCGGGAGGTAAGACTGAGCAGTTCTTC. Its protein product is CASSFFGLAGGKTEQFF.

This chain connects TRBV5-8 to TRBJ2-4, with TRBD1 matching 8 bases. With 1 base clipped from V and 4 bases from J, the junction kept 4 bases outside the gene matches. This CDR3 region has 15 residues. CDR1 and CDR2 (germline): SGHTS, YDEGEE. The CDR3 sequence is CASSLSDRVKNIQYF. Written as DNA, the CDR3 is TGTGCCAGCAGCTTGTCGGACAGGGTTAAAAACATTCAGTACTTC. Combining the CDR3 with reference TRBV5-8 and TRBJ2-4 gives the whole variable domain EAGVTQSPTHLIKTRGQQATLRCSPISGHTSVYWYQQALGLGLQFLLWYDEGEERNRGNFPPRFSGRQFPNYSSELNVNALELEDSALYLCASSLSDRVKNIQYFGAGTRLSVL.

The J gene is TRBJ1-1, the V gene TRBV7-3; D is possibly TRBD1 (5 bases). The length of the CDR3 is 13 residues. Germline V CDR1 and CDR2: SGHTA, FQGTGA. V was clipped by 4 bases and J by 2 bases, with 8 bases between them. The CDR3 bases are TGTGCCAGCAGCTCACAGGCAAACACTGAAGCTTTCTTT. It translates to CASSSQANTEAFF. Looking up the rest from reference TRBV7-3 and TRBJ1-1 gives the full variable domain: GAGVSQTPSNKVTEKGKYVELRCDPISGHTALYWYRQSLGQGPEFLIYFQGTGAADDSGLPNDRFFAVRPEGSVSTLKIQRTERGDSAVYLCASSSQANTEAFFGQGTRLTVV.

The CDR3, as DNA: TGCAGCGTTGAAGATCAGGGATTAGAAGCTTTCTTT. Its protein product is CSVEDQGLEAFF. This rearrangement joins TRBV29-1 to TRBJ1-1; tentative D call: TRBD1 (5 bases). Germline lookup yields CDR1 SQVTM and CDR2 ANQGSEA. The CDR3 has 12 residues. V lost 0 bases and J lost 8, with 10 bases in between.